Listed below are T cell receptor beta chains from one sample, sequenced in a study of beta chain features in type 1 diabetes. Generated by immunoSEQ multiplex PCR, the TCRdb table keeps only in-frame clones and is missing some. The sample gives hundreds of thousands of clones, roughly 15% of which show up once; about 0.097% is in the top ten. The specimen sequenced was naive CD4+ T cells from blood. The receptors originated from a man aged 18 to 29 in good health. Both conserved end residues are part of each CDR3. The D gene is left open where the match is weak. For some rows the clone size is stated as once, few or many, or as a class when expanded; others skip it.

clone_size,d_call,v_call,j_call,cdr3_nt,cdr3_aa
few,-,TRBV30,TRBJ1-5,TGTGCCTGGAGTGTAAATAGCAATCAGCCCCAGCATTTT,CAWSVNSNQPQHF
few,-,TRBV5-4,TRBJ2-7,TGTGCCAGCAGCTTGATGGGGGCTTACGAGCAGTACTTC,CASSLMGAYEQYF
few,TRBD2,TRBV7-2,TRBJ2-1,TGTGCCAGCAGCTTAGGGCTAGCGGCCTACAATGAGCAGTTCTTC,CASSLGLAAYNEQFF
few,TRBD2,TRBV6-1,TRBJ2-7,TGTGCCAGCGGGAGGGCTAGCGGGAACCCCGCGCAGTACTTC,CASGRASGNPAQYF
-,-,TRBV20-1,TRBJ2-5,TGCAGTGCTAGAGTACAGGAGACCCAGTACTTC,CSARVQETQYF
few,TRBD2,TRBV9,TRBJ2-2,TGTGCCAGCAGCATGCGGACTAGCGGGGACGGGGAGCTGTTTTTT,CASSMRTSGDGELFF
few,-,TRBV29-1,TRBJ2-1,TGCAGCGTTGCCTACCGTGGCACCTACAATGAGCAGTTCTTC,CSVAYRGTYNEQFF
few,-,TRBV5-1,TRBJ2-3,TGCGCCAGCAGGAGGGAGGCCGCAGATACGCAGTATTTT,CASRREAADTQYF
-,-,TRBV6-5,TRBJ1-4,TGTGCCAGCAGTTACGGGGCGGGGGCAGCTGAAAAACTGTTTTTT,CASSYGAGAAEKLFF
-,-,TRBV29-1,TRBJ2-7,TGCAGCGTTGAAGATCCCACTTCTAGACATTGGGAGTACTTC,CSVEDPTSRHWEYF
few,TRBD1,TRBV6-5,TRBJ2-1,TGTGCCAGCAGTTACCGGGACAGGGGGTATGAGCAGTTCTTC,CASSYRDRGYEQFF
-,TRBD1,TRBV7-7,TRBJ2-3,TGTGCTAGCAGCCGGGGACAGGGAAACACAGATACGCAGTATTTT,CASSRGQGNTDTQYF
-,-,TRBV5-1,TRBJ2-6,TGCGCCAGCAGCGCGTACTCTGGGGCCAACGTCCTGACTTTC,CASSAYSGANVLTF
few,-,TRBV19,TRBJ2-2,TGTGCCAGTAGTCCCGTCCGGACATTCACCGGGGAGCTGTTTTTT,CASSPVRTFTGELFF
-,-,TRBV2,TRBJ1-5,TGTGCCAGCAGCGCCGACACCGCCAGACCCCAGCATTTT,CASSADTARPQHF
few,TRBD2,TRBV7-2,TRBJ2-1,TGTGCCAGCAGCTCTAGGACTAGTTTTTGGAATGAGCAGTTCTTC,CASSSRTSFWNEQFF